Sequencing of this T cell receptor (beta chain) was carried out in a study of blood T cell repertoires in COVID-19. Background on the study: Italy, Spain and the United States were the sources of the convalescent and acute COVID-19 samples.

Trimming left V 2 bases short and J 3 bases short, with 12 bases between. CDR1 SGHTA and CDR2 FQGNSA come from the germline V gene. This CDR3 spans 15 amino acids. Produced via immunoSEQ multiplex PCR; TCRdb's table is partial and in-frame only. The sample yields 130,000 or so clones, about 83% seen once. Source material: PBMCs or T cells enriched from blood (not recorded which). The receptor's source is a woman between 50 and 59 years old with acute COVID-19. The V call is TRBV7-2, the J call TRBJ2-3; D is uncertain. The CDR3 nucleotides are TGTGCCAGCAGCTTATCGCTAGTTAAAACAGATACGCAGTATTTT. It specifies CASSLSLVKTDTQYF.